This T cell receptor (beta chain) was sequenced during a study of cytomegalovirus exposure and HLA in healthy donors. General study points: Some V segments, including TRBV6-2 and TRBV6-3, were excluded as indistinguishable. TCR beta sequences reportedly predicted the HLA-A and HLA-B alleles of most subjects accurately. Later analysis demonstrated an association between a missense DCLRE1C variant and TCR beta V- and J-gene trimming.

A word on this clone: The antigen is unknown.

The junction had 10 bases not matched to a gene; V was cut back by 5 bases and J by 4 bases. The CDR3 length is 15 residues. In germline, CDR1 is LNHDA, CDR2 SQIVND (reference sequence). The PCR had 60 Vbeta and 13 Jbeta primers. The protocol was immunoSEQ multiplex PCR, while the TCRdb copy is restricted to in-frame clones and leaves out a portion. This sample has 250,000 or so clones, with approximately 91% found just once. The receptor comes from a girl aged 2-10 years in good health and CMV-seronegative. Material for sequencing was PBMCs. The chain joins TRBV19 to TRBJ1-2, with 7 positions matching TRBD1. The CDR3, as DNA: TGTGCCAGTAGTCACGCCTACAGGGGAATCTATGGCTACACCTTC. Encoded protein: CASSHAYRGIYGYTF.